This T cell receptor (beta chain) appears in the sequencing data of a study of persistence of HIV-infected CD4 T cells. This nonspecific control used anti-CD3/anti-CD28 bead stimulation of CD4+ T cells. CD4+ T cells upregulating both CD40 ligand and CD69 were sorted as responding cells. Details on this clone: Antigen: not known.

The immunoSEQ assay was version 4, run in survey mode. The repertoire was sequenced with immunoSEQ multiplex PCR; TCRdb's copy has only in-frame clones and lacks some. The profile covers over 35,000 clones, with 91% appearing a single time and approximately 1.8% taken by the ten largest. Germline V CDR1 and CDR2: ENHRY, SYGVKD. This CDR3 is built from 14 residues. V was shortened by 6 bases and J by 6 bases, with 17 bases between the two germline ends. Regarding the study as a whole: Antigen-responding cells were enriched for degenerate expanded CDR3beta sequences.

The V call is TRBV10-3, the J call TRBJ1-1; possibly TRBD1 for D (5 bases). The sequence derives from an adult man with HIV who was CMV-seropositive. Material: CD4+ T cells sorted from PBMCs after approximately 20-hour stimulation, obtained from a patient who received antiretroviral therapy. The CDR3, as DNA: TGTGCCATCAGCCAAGGGGAGGGTGAGGCTGAAGCTTTCTTT. Translation gives CAISQGEGEAEAFF.